The 21 T cell receptor beta chains below come from one sample, sequenced in a study of blood T cell repertoires in COVID-19. Sequencing was performed with immunoSEQ multiplex PCR; in TCRdb, only in-frame clones are kept and a portion is missing. The sample includes about 76,000 clones, around 80% of them seen just once. The sequenced sample was peripheral blood. These receptors all come from a human donor in a cohort sampled during active COVID-19.

The CDR3 bases are TGTGCCAGCTCACCAAGCTTGACAGAGGCTAACTATGGCTACACCTTC. Amino acids: CASSPSLTEANYGYTF. The V and J genes are TRBV18 and TRBJ1-2; D possibly corresponds to TRBD1 (5 bases). This CDR3 has 16 amino acids. V was cut by 2 bases and J by 0 bases, with 13 bases left in between. CDR1 is KGHSH and CDR2 is LQKENI in the germline V gene.

The gene calls are TRBV18 and TRBJ1-2; 9 positions match TRBD1. Trimming removed 1 base from V and 2 bases from J; junction bases left unmatched: 2. Germline values: CDR1 KGHSH, CDR2 LQKENI. The CDR3 runs to 15 residues. CDR3 nucleotides: TGTGCCAGCTCACCACGAGGGACAGGGAACTATGGCTACACCTTC. It encodes CASSPRGTGNYGYTF.

This CDR3 reads CATSRGGQGRTGELFF. DNA for the CDR3: TGTGCTACCAGCAGGGGGGGACAGGGGCGGACCGGGGAGCTGTTTTTT. The chain uses TRBV7-2 and TRBJ2-2, with 10 positions matching TRBD1. This CDR3 spans 16 amino acids. Germline V gene sequence: CDR1 SGHTA, CDR2 FQGNSA.

There are a few counts of this clone. The chain has TRBV28 and TRBJ2-7; D not certain. The CDR3 totals 13 residues. Germline loops: CDR1 MDHEN, CDR2 SYDVKM. Trimming stripped 3 bases from V and 4 bases from J, with 10 bases between. In DNA, the CDR3 is TGTGCCAGCAGTTTGCAGGTAAAGTACGAGCAGTACTTC. Its translation: CASSLQVKYEQYF.

This chain connects TRBV5-1 to TRBJ2-5; 9 bases align to TRBD1. The V segment lost 4 bases and the J segment 2 bases; nucleotides outside the gene matches: 3. The CDR3 length is 14 residues. CDR1 and CDR2 (germline): SGHRS, YFSETQ. The CDR3 spells CASSRQGEQETQYF. In DNA form, the CDR3 reads TGCGCCAGCAGCCGACAGGGGGAACAAGAGACCCAGTACTTC. The full variable domain, with the rest looked up from reference TRBV5-1 and TRBJ2-5, is KAGVTQTPRYLIKTRGQQVTLSCSPISGHRSVSWYQQTPGQGLQFLFEYFSETQRNKGNFPGRFSGRQFSNSRSEMNVSTLELGDSALYLCASSRQGEQETQYFGPGTRLLVL.

This clone was observed a handful of times. This CDR3 reads CASSTTGSGGNTIYF. The DNA of the CDR3 is TGTGCCAGTAGTACCACAGGGTCGGGAGGAAACACCATATATTTT. This chain connects TRBV19 to TRBJ1-3, with D perhaps TRBD1 (6 bases). CDR1 and CDR2 (germline): LNHDA, SQIVND (reference sequence). Trimming removed 4 bases from V and 4 bases from J, with 14 bases in between. This CDR3 is 15 amino acids long.

The chain employs TRBV2 and TRBJ2-1; 9 bases align to TRBD1. CDR1 SNHLY and CDR2 FYNNEI come from the germline V gene. The junction had 9 bases not matched to a gene; V was cut back by 6 bases and J by 6 bases. The CDR3 sequence is 15 residues long. The CDR3 region is CASRDRTGVANEQFF. DNA of the CDR3: TGTGCCAGCAGGGATCGGACAGGGGTGGCCAATGAGCAGTTCTTC.

This chain uses TRBV9 with TRBJ2-2; 7 bases agree with TRBD1. Germline CDR1 SGDLS, CDR2 YYNGEE. V gave up 0 bases and J gave up 2 bases; unmatched junction bases: 4. The CDR3 loop spans 16 amino acids. CDR3 residues: CASSVGHRGNTGELFF. CDR3 in DNA: TGTGCCAGCAGCGTAGGTCACAGGGGAAACACCGGGGAGCTGTTTTTT.

The CDR3 loop reads CASSFVNGNTIYF. The CDR3, as DNA: TGTGCCAGCAGTTTTGTCAATGGAAACACCATATATTTT. The chain combines TRBV12-3 or TRBV12-4 with TRBJ1-3; D gene ambiguous. V lost 3 bases, J lost 3 bases, and 6 bases lay in between. The CDR3 has 13 amino acids.

This chain links TRBV11-3 with TRBJ2-3; D unclear. V lost 1 base, J lost 2 bases, and 7 bases lay in between. The CDR3 totals 14 residues. Per germline, CDR1 SGHNT and CDR2 YENEEA. CDR3 loop: CASSLAQFTDTQYF. The CDR3 DNA is TGTGCCAGCAGCTTAGCACAGTTCACAGATACGCAGTATTTT.

The gene calls are TRBV28 and TRBJ1-2, with D unresolved. The length of the CDR3 is 12 residues. The germline gives CDR1 MDHEN, CDR2 SYDVKM. With 6 bases removed from V and 7 bases from J, the gap between germline ends came to 12 bases. The CDR3 nucleotides are TGTGCCAGCAGCTCAGGTTTTGTTGGCTACACCTTC. This gives the protein CASSSGFVGYTF.

The chain joins TRBV19 to TRBJ1-5, with D perhaps matching TRBD1 (5 bases). CDR3 length equals 17 residues. V lost 4 bases, J lost 1 base, and 17 bases lay in between. Germline loops: CDR1 LNHDA, CDR2 SQIVND (reference sequence). The chain's CDR3 is CASSTKTRVGSNQPQHF. The CDR3 DNA reads as TGTGCCAGTAGTACAAAGACCAGGGTTGGGAGCAATCAGCCCCAGCATTTT.

J is TRBJ1-1 and V is TRBV5-1; D uncertain. This CDR3 region has 15 residues. The germline gives CDR1 SGHRS, CDR2 YFSETQ. The V end was cut by 0 bases, the J end by 6 bases, with 15 bases between. DNA for the CDR3: TGCGCCAGCAGCTTGGCCCAGACACCGTCCGCTGAAGCTTTCTTT. It codes for CASSLAQTPSAEAFF.

V gene TRBV6-2 or TRBV6-3 combines with J gene TRBJ1-5, with 9 bases that match TRBD1. Germline trimming cut 3 bases from V and 1 base from J; bases unmatched to any gene: 7. This CDR3 contains 17 residues. CDR1 and CDR2 (germline): MNHEY, SVGEGT. The CDR3 coding sequence is TGTGCCAGCAGTTATTCTACTGGACAGGGGAGCAATCAGCCCCAGCATTTT. The encoded protein is CASSYSTGQGSNQPQHF.

The genes are TRBV21-1 and TRBJ1-5. TRBV21-1 is termed a pseudogene. CDR3 length: 20 amino acids. CDR3 DNA: TGTGCCAGCAGCAAAGGAGTGGGGGCGCCGGGGGGTAAACACAATCAGCCCCAGCATTTT. This codes for CASSKGVGAPGGKHNQPQHF.

The V gene is TRBV6-5, the J gene TRBJ1-1; TRBD1 is a possible D gene (5 bases). CDR3 length equals 15 residues. V lost 8 bases to trimming and J lost 4 bases, with 20 bases between them. CDR1 and CDR2 from the germline V gene are MNHEY and SVGAGI. Here the CDR3 reads CASAPLGLPSTEAFF. CDR3 nucleotides: TGTGCCAGCGCGCCTTTGGGGCTACCAAGCACTGAAGCTTTCTTT.

This chain links TRBV12-3 or TRBV12-4 with TRBJ2-1, with D hard to call. This CDR3 has 13 amino acids. V lost 6 bases and J 6 bases, leaving 12 bases between the germline ends. The CDR3 sequence is CASSLSTVNEQFF. In nucleotides, the CDR3 is TGTGCCAGCAGCCTTTCCACGGTCAATGAGCAGTTCTTC.

The J gene is TRBJ2-7, the V gene TRBV6-4; a possible D gene is TRBD1 (5 bases). V was trimmed by 6 bases and J by 0 bases, leaving 12 bases between them. The CDR3 length is 14 residues. Germline-derived CDR1 and CDR2 are MRHNA and SNTAGT. Here the CDR3 reads CASSPDMSSYEQYF. DNA for the CDR3: TGTGCCAGCAGCCCGGACATGAGCTCCTACGAGCAGTACTTC.

J is TRBJ1-6 and V is TRBV7-2; D is unresolved. The V and J ends lost 5 bases and 0 bases respectively, with 11 bases between them. From germline, CDR1 is SGHTA and CDR2 FQGNSA. The CDR3 spans 16 residues. This CDR3 reads CASSPRGSSYNSPLHF. The CDR3 bases are TGTGCCAGCAGCCCCCGAGGGAGCTCCTATAATTCACCCCTCCACTTT.

This clone was seen more than once but under ten times. This chain joins TRBV7-6 and TRBJ2-5; 11 bases fit TRBD1. V shed 5 bases and J 4 bases; nucleotides not matched to a gene: 6. The CDR3 has 15 amino acids. CDR1 and CDR2 (germline): SGHVS, FNYEAQ. This CDR3 reads CASSDWTGGVETQYF. Written as DNA, the CDR3 is TGTGCCAGCAGCGATTGGACAGGGGGCGTAGAGACCCAGTACTTC.

This rearrangement joins TRBV28 to TRBJ1-3; 9 nucleotides align to TRBD1. V lost 4 bases and J lost 4; bases outside the gene matches: 14. The CDR3 loop spans 18 amino acids. Per germline, CDR1 MDHEN and CDR2 SYDVKM. CDR3 region: CASSSASKGQGVGNTIYF. CDR3 DNA sequence: TGTGCCAGCAGTTCAGCGTCCAAGGGACAGGGAGTCGGAAACACCATATATTTT.